This is a list of T cell receptor beta chains from one sample in a study of T cell changes during pregnancy in multiple sclerosis. TCRdb's table, derived via immunoSEQ multiplex PCR, lists solely in-frame clones and lacks some. The data show around 100,000 clones, 94% seen once. The source material was peripheral blood, sampled before pregnancy. These TCRs come from a female donor with multiple sclerosis, enrolled in a pregnancy study. Both conserved end residues are part of each CDR3. Each record gives: J gene, D gene, V gene, CDR3 DNA, CDR3 protein. D genes are given only for firm matches.

J gene: TRBJ2-3; D gene: NA; V gene: TRBV14; CDR3 DNA: TGTGCCAGCAGCCAAGGGTTAGCTCCCGCAGATACGCAGTATTTT; CDR3 protein: CASSQGLAPADTQYF
J gene: TRBJ2-7; D gene: TRBD2; V gene: TRBV2; CDR3 DNA: TGTGCCAGCAGGGGGGGGGTCTACGAGCAGTACTTC; CDR3 protein: CASRGGVYEQYF
J gene: TRBJ2-1; D gene: NA; V gene: TRBV4-2; CDR3 DNA: TGTGCCAGCGGGAGGAATGAGCAGTTCTTC; CDR3 protein: CASGRNEQFF
J gene: TRBJ2-5; D gene: TRBD2; V gene: TRBV28; CDR3 DNA: TGTGCCAGCAGTTTAGGGACTAGCGGCCAAGAGACCCAGTACTTC; CDR3 protein: CASSLGTSGQETQYF
J gene: TRBJ1-3; D gene: NA; V gene: TRBV4-3; CDR3 DNA: TGCGCCAGCAGCCCAATCCAGGGGAATGGAAACACCATATATTTT; CDR3 protein: CASSPIQGNGNTIYF
J gene: TRBJ2-7; D gene: TRBD1; V gene: TRBV4-1; CDR3 DNA: TGCGCCAGCAGCCACCGGACAGGGTTCGAGCAGTACTTC; CDR3 protein: CASSHRTGFEQYF
J gene: TRBJ2-7; D gene: NA; V gene: TRBV27; CDR3 DNA: TGTGCCAGCAGTTTGCGACAGGTCTTAATTTACGAGCAGTACTTC; CDR3 protein: CASSLRQVLIYEQYF
J gene: TRBJ1-5; D gene: NA; V gene: TRBV5-6; CDR3 DNA: TGTGCCAGCAGCTTCTCCGGTTATAGCAATCAGCCCCAGCATTTT; CDR3 protein: CASSFSGYSNQPQHF
J gene: TRBJ2-7; D gene: TRBD2; V gene: TRBV6-4; CDR3 DNA: TGTGCCACCCCCCTAGCGGTGAGCTCCTACGAGCAGTACTTC; CDR3 protein: CATPLAVSSYEQYF
J gene: TRBJ2-7; D gene: TRBD1; V gene: TRBV5-1; CDR3 DNA: TGCGCCAGCAGCCTAAACAGGGGCTCAACCTACGAGCAGTACTTC; CDR3 protein: CASSLNRGSTYEQYF